These T cell receptor beta chains were read from a single sample in a study of blood T cell repertoires in COVID-19. Assay: immunoSEQ multiplex PCR; the TCRdb copy retains only in-frame clones and omits some. The sample carries about 190,000 clones, roughly nine tenths recorded once. The source material was peripheral blood. These receptors were collected from a man in his thirties or forties with acute or convalescent COVID-19. Both conserved end residues are trimmed from each CDR3.

v_call	j_call	cdr3_aa
TRBV28	TRBJ1-3	ASSLDRGLNTIY
TRBV25-1	TRBJ2-7	ASSETGTGVGEQY
TRBV7-2	TRBJ2-3	ASSLGGLASTDTQY
TRBV5-5	TRBJ2-3	ASSSGLASH
TRBV30	TRBJ2-3	AWRGWGDRQDPDTQY
TRBV10-1	TRBJ2-5	ASSESKAAGARGETQY
TRBV5-1	TRBJ2-5	ASSLEVAGVDETQY
TRBV4-1	TRBJ1-2	ASSQGGQGAVGYT
TRBV15	TRBJ2-1	ATSSSGAGGYNEQF
TRBV15	TRBJ2-3	ATSKSRWGGTDTQY
TRBV19	TRBJ1-5	ASSLRGGNQPQH
TRBV19	TRBJ2-7	ASRGRTYEQY
TRBV6-5	TRBJ1-2	ASNKGDGYT
TRBV18	TRBJ2-7	ASSPVGLATHEQY
TRBV28	TRBJ1-5	ASSEGGGAGQPQH
TRBV27	TRBJ1-2	ASSGQGPGYGYT
TRBV11-2	TRBJ1-1	ASSSKGGVNTEAF
TRBV5-4	TRBJ2-1	ASSTGTGRGNEQF
TRBV11-3	TRBJ1-1	ASSFTWTAEAF
TRBV12-3/TRBV12-4	TRBJ1-2	ASTPDRVGYT
TRBV9	TRBJ1-3	ASSVAGSGNTIY
TRBV28	TRBJ1-2	ASSPAGGADYGYT
TRBV9	TRBJ2-3	ASSFRLAGDFDTQY
TRBV4-1	TRBJ1-2	ASSQVVTGGVRGYT
TRBV12-3/TRBV12-4	TRBJ2-1	ASSFIYEQF
TRBV19	TRBJ1-1	ASHQGWGTEAF